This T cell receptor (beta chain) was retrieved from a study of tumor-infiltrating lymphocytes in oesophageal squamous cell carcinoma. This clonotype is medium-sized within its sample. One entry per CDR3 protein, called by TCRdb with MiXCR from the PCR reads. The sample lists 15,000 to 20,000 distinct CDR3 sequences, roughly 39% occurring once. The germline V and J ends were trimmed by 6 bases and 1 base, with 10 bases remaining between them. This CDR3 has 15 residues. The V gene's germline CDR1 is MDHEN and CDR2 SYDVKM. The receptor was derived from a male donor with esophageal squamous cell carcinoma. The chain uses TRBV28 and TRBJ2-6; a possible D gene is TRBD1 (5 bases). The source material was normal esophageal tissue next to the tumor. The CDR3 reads CASSRDRSGANVLTF. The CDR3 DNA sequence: TGTGCCAGCAGCCGCGACAGATCTGGGGCCAACGTCCTGACTTTC.